This is a list of T cell receptor beta chains from one sample in a study of cytomegalovirus exposure and HLA in healthy donors. The repertoire was sequenced with immunoSEQ multiplex PCR; TCRdb's copy has only in-frame clones and lacks some. This sample has about 190,000 clones; approximately 90% occur once, and the top ten carry about 1%. Sequencing was done on a sample of PBMCs. These receptors all stem from a boy aged 2 to 9 in good health and CMV-seronegative. Each CDR3 is given with its conserved first and last residue. Fields, in order: J gene, D gene, clone size, V gene, CDR3 protein, CDR3 DNA. The D gene is left open where the match is weak. Rows may omit the clone size; those that give it use once, few, many or a size class.

TRBJ2-5 NA NA TRBV2 CASSALIGGETQYF TGTGCCAGCAGTGCATTGATCGGGGGAGAGACCCAGTACTTC
TRBJ1-2 TRBD1 NA TRBV27 CASSLKERQGAVYGYTF TGTGCCAGCAGTTTAAAGGAGCGGCAGGGGGCGGTCTATGGCTACACCTTC
TRBJ1-5 NA NA TRBV19 CASSGRDWEQPQHF TGTGCCAGTAGTGGGCGAGACTGGGAGCAGCCCCAGCATTTT
TRBJ2-7 NA few TRBV4-1 CASSQDTSRTYEQYF TGCGCCAGCAGCCAAGATACTTCTAGAACCTACGAGCAGTACTTC
TRBJ2-4 TRBD1 NA TRBV6-1 CASSDRGLSKNIQYF TGTGCCAGCAGTGACAGGGGGCTAAGCAAAAACATTCAGTACTTC
TRBJ1-2 TRBD1 NA TRBV19 CASSSTGEVRIYGYTF TGTGCCAGTAGTAGCACAGGGGAAGTGAGAATCTATGGCTACACCTTC
TRBJ2-4 NA NA TRBV7-8 CASSFQPRGSKNIQYF TGTGCCAGCAGCTTTCAACCCCGGGGTTCCAAAAACATTCAGTACTTC
TRBJ2-4 NA NA TRBV2 CASQVMTGASGIQYF TGTGCCAGCCAAGTAATGACAGGAGCTAGTGGCATTCAGTACTTC
TRBJ2-1 NA NA TRBV2 CASTVGSSSYNEQFF TGTGCCAGCACGGTGGGCTCCTCTTCCTACAATGAGCAGTTCTTC
TRBJ2-3 NA NA TRBV7-2 CASGARDTQYF TGTGCCAGCGGGGCCAGAGATACGCAGTATTTT
TRBJ1-4 TRBD1 NA TRBV28 CASSFRGLPNEKLFF TGTGCCAGCAGTTTTAGGGGGCTACCTAATGAAAAACTGTTTTTT
TRBJ2-1 NA NA TRBV2 CASRQAASSYNEQFF TGTGCCTCCCGCCAGGCAGCCAGCTCCTACAATGAGCAGTTCTTC
TRBJ1-6 NA once TRBV7-9 CASSLVPSNNSPLHF TGTGCCAGCAGCTTAGTTCCCAGTAATAATTCACCCCTCCACTTT
TRBJ2-1 NA NA TRBV21-1 CASSRRVASGRWTEQFF TGTGCCAGCAGCAGAAGGGTGGCTAGCGGGAGGTGGACTGAGCAGTTCTTC
TRBJ1-3 TRBD1 NA TRBV7-6 CASSLEGTGVRTIYF TGTGCCAGCAGCTTAGAGGGGACAGGGGTTCGCACCATATATTTT
TRBJ2-5 TRBD1 NA TRBV6-1 CASSDRTGGQETQYF TGTGCCAGCAGTGATCGGACAGGGGGTCAAGAGACCCAGTACTTC
TRBJ2-5 NA NA TRBV6-5 CASRATGIETQYF TGTGCCAGCAGAGCCACAGGGATAGAGACCCAGTACTTC
TRBJ1-6 TRBD1 NA TRBV5-8 CASSPRDRGHNSPLHF TGTGCCAGCAGCCCCCGGGACAGGGGGCATAATTCACCCCTCCACTTT
TRBJ2-1 NA NA TRBV6-6 CASQGVGYSNEQFF TGTGCCAGTCAGGGTGTAGGGTACTCAAATGAGCAGTTCTTC
TRBJ1-5 TRBD1 NA TRBV30 CAWSGNRGLQPQHF TGTGCCTGGAGCGGTAACAGGGGGCTACAGCCCCAGCATTTT
TRBJ1-2 TRBD1 few TRBV5-6 CASRGTGAADGYTF TGTGCCAGCAGGGGCACAGGGGCGGCTGATGGCTACACCTTC
TRBJ1-2 NA NA TRBV6-6 CASSNRENYGYTF TGTGCCAGCAGTAACAGGGAAAACTATGGCTACACCTTC
TRBJ2-6 NA NA TRBV2 CASSGQSGGANVLTF TGTGCCAGCAGTGGACAGTCGGGCGGGGCCAACGTCCTGACTTTC
TRBJ2-3 NA NA TRBV28 CASSRRFTDTQYF TGTGCCAGCAGTCGCCGGTTCACAGATACGCAGTATTTT
TRBJ2-7 NA NA TRBV14 CASSQTQTESYEQYF TGTGCCAGCAGCCAAACCCAGACAGAATCCTACGAGCAGTACTTC
TRBJ1-6 TRBD1 NA TRBV4-1 CASNQAGTVHSPLHF TGCGCCAGCAACCAGGCCGGGACAGTCCATTCACCCCTCCACTTT
TRBJ1-2 TRBD1 NA TRBV29-1 CSVGSGGGYTF TGCAGCGTTGGTTCAGGGGGAGGCTACACCTTC
TRBJ1-4 TRBD1 NA TRBV27 CASSSYQGQGLEKLFF TGTGCCAGCAGTTCGTACCAGGGACAGGGATTGGAGAAACTGTTTTTT
TRBJ2-1 NA NA TRBV5-4 CASSLSTGNEQFF TGTGCCAGCAGCCTGTCGACTGGCAATGAGCAGTTCTTC
TRBJ1-2 TRBD1 NA TRBV27 CASSLGYRGFYGYTF TGTGCCAGCAGTTTAGGGTACAGGGGTTTCTATGGCTACACCTTC
TRBJ1-4 TRBD1 NA TRBV19 CASSTGRGLGEKLFF TGTGCCAGTAGTACCGGCAGGGGGCTCGGAGAAAAACTGTTTTTT
TRBJ1-3 NA NA TRBV6-5 CASSPTGRSGNTIYF TGTGCCAGCAGCCCAACAGGCCGCTCTGGAAACACCATATATTTT
TRBJ2-4 TRBD2 NA TRBV27 CASSFFGGGVWSIQYF TGTGCCAGCAGTTTTTTCGGCGGGGGGGTGTGGAGCATTCAGTACTTC
TRBJ2-1 NA NA TRBV9 CASSVAGYNEQFF TGTGCCAGCAGCGTAGCGGGGTACAATGAGCAGTTCTTC
TRBJ2-1 TRBD2 NA TRBV5-1 CASSFAGGYNEQFF TGCGCCAGCAGCTTTGCGGGGGGGTACAATGAGCAGTTCTTC
TRBJ2-2 TRBD2 NA TRBV30 CAWRLAGAFGELFF TGTGCCTGGAGGTTAGCGGGAGCATTCGGGGAGCTGTTTTTT
TRBJ1-1 NA NA TRBV29-1 CSVELRSGASEAFF TGCAGCGTTGAGCTACGGTCAGGGGCCTCTGAAGCTTTCTTT
TRBJ1-2 NA NA TRBV27 CASSSGDGYTF TGTGCCAGCTCTTCAGGGGACGGCTACACCTTC
TRBJ2-7 NA NA TRBV7-9 CASSLILEQYF TGTGCCAGCAGCTTAATTCTCGAGCAGTACTTC
TRBJ2-1 TRBD2 NA TRBV27 CASSVYRAGVHMNEQFF TGTGCCAGCAGTGTATACCGAGCGGGAGTACATATGAATGAGCAGTTCTTC
TRBJ1-1 NA NA TRBV30 CAWKALRGTEAFF TGTGCCTGGAAGGCCCTCCGGGGAACTGAAGCTTTCTTT
TRBJ2-7 TRBD2 NA TRBV11-2 CASSSLRGGWEQYF TGTGCCAGCAGCTCCTTGCGGGGGGGGTGGGAGCAGTACTTC
TRBJ2-4 TRBD1 NA TRBV2 CASSSGTGEYF TGTGCCAGCAGTTCCGGGACAGGGGAGTACTTC
TRBJ2-1 NA NA TRBV5-4 CASSRMDSYSYNEQFF TGTGCCAGCAGCAGGATGGACAGCTACTCCTACAATGAGCAGTTCTTC
TRBJ1-1 NA NA TRBV4-1 CASSQGIQMNTEAFF TGCGCCAGCAGCCAAGGTATACAGATGAACACTGAAGCTTTCTTT
TRBJ1-2 NA NA TRBV28 CASSRPGTLNYGYTF TGTGCCAGCAGTCGTCCCGGGACACTTAACTATGGCTACACCTTC
TRBJ2-3 NA once TRBV25-1 CASSDSSMDTQYF TGTGCCAGCAGTGACTCTAGCATGGATACGCAGTATTTT
TRBJ2-7 TRBD1 NA TRBV27 CASSPDPRGRYEQYF TGTGCCAGCAGTCCCGACCCCAGGGGGCGCTACGAGCAGTACTTC